A single sample gave rise to the 17 T cell receptor beta chains below, sequenced in a study of blood T cell repertoires in COVID-19. Clones were read by immunoSEQ multiplex PCR, and TCRdb kept only the in-frame ones, dropping some. Among 300,000 to 350,000 clones listed, 80% to 95% were seen once. The sample consisted of peripheral blood. These receptors all come from a woman under 40 with COVID-19, enrolled during active disease.

The rearrangement links TRBV7-3 to TRBJ1-5; D not resolved. Germline CDR1 and CDR2: SGHTA and FQGTGA. The ends were cut back, 4 bases at V and 5 bases at J, with 9 bases in the middle. The CDR3 runs to 13 residues. The CDR3 spells CASSSLPDQPQHF. CDR3 in DNA: TGTGCCAGCAGCTCCCTACCGGATCAGCCCCAGCATTTT. The whole variable domain, remainder taken from reference TRBV7-3 and TRBJ1-5, is GAGVSQTPSNKVTEKGKYVELRCDPISGHTALYWYRQSLGQGPEFLIYFQGTGAADDSGLPNDRFFAVRPEGSVSTLKIQRTERGDSAVYLCASSSLPDQPQHFGDGTRLSIL.

About this clone: The same CDR3 also results from other DNA sequences found in this sample. V is TRBV20-1 and J is TRBJ2-1; 8 nucleotides agree with TRBD2. Germline V gene sequence: CDR1 DFQATT, CDR2 SNEGSKA (reference sequence). Trimming cost V 6 bases and J 7 bases; bases outside gene matches: 11. The CDR3 spans 14 residues. The CDR3 region is CSASHGRAWNEQFF. CDR3 sequence (DNA): TGCAGTGCCAGTCACGGGAGGGCCTGGAATGAGCAGTTCTTC.

This rearrangement joins TRBV7-9 to TRBJ2-7; TRBD2 agrees at 9 bases. CDR1 SEHNR and CDR2 FQNEAQ come from the germline V gene (reference sequence). This CDR3 has 13 amino acids. In DNA, the CDR3 is TGTGCGACGATTAGCGGGAGCTCCTACGAGCAGTACTTC. Translating it yields CATISGSSYEQYF.

The chain has TRBV6-1 and TRBJ2-7, with 8 bases matching TRBD1. The trim removed 2 bases at V and 5 bases at J, leaving 11 bases unmatched. CDR1 is MNHNS and CDR2 is SASEGT in the germline V gene. CDR3 length equals 16 residues. This CDR3 is CASSEYRQGPAHEQYF. CDR3 DNA: TGTGCCAGCAGTGAATATAGACAGGGGCCTGCCCACGAGCAGTACTTC.

The chain is built from TRBV29-1 and TRBJ2-7, with D tentatively TRBD1 (5 bases). V lost 4 bases and J lost 2, with 18 bases in between. The CDR3 totals 15 residues. The germline V gene encodes CDR1 SQVTM and CDR2 ANQGSEA. The CDR3 sequence is CSVVGGQGLTYEQYF. The CDR3 region has the DNA TGCAGCGTTGTTGGTGGGCAGGGATTAACCTACGAGCAGTACTTC.

J is TRBJ1-6 and V is TRBV2; the D gene is possibly TRBD1 (5 bases). This CDR3 comprises 14 residues. Germline V CDR1 and CDR2: SNHLY, FYNNEI. V was shortened by 9 bases and J by 0 bases, with 9 bases between the two germline ends. CDR3 in amino acids: CARGGSSYNSPLHF. The CDR3 bases are TGTGCCAGGGGGGGAAGCTCCTATAATTCACCCCTCCACTTT.

V and J are TRBV4-3 and TRBJ2-7; 8 positions match TRBD2. The CDR3 extends over 16 amino acids. Trimming removed 2 bases from V and 0 bases from J; junction bases left unmatched: 6. Germline CDR1 is LGHNA and CDR2 is YSLEER. In DNA form, the CDR3 reads TGCGCCAGCAGCCAACATTCCGGGACTAGCTCCTACGAGCAGTACTTC. Protein sequence: CASSQHSGTSSYEQYF.

The gene calls are TRBV5-4 and TRBJ1-4; 9 bases are a match to TRBD1. The CDR3 runs to 15 residues. V gave up 5 bases and J gave up 3 bases; unmatched junction bases: 5. Looked up from germline, CDR1 is SGHNT and CDR2 is YYREEE (reference sequence). As DNA, the CDR3 is TGTGCCAGCAGGGACAGGGGTTCGCCTAATGAAAAACTGTTTTTT. Its protein is CASRDRGSPNEKLFF.

The chain uses TRBV28 and TRBJ1-6; the D gene is possibly TRBD1 (5 bases). The CDR3 has 16 amino acids. From germline, CDR1 is MDHEN and CDR2 SYDVKM. V lost 3 bases and J lost 3, with 12 bases in between. The CDR3 loop reads CASSLGQELYNSPLHF. DNA for the CDR3: TGTGCCAGCAGTTTGGGGCAGGAACTCTATAATTCACCCCTCCACTTT.

The V call is TRBV2, the J call TRBJ2-5; D not certain. V was pared by 4 bases and J by 5 bases, with 17 bases between. The CDR3 sequence is 15 residues long. CDR1 and CDR2 (germline): SNHLY, FYNNEI. CDR3 bases: TGTGCCAGCAGTGTAGAGGCCCTCGCTGGGGAGACCCAGTACTTC. Translating gives CASSVEALAGETQYF.

As regards this clone: The sample contains more than one DNA sequence encoding this CDR3. This rearrangement joins TRBV24-1 to TRBJ1-2; D gene ambiguous. V was pared by 7 bases and J by 5 bases, with 7 bases between. Germline CDR1 and CDR2: KGHDR and SFDVKD. The CDR3 length is 11 residues. CDR3 sequence (DNA): TGTGCCACCAGCCCCGGGTATGGCTACACCTTC. Translation: CATSPGYGYTF.

In its sample, this clone was seen a few times. The rearrangement joins TRBV10-3 to TRBJ1-2, with D tentatively TRBD1 (6 bases). The CDR3 consists of 13 residues. Deletions cut 7 bases from V and 7 bases from J, with 16 bases between. Germline values: CDR1 ENHRY, CDR2 SYGVKD. In DNA form, the CDR3 reads TGTGCCATCACCGAGGGTACAGGGCTTGGCTACACCTTC. Amino acids: CAITEGTGLGYTF.

J is TRBJ1-2 and V is TRBV10-1, with 8 bases identical to TRBD1. The length of the CDR3 is 15 residues. J lost 4 bases, V lost 0 bases, and 4 bases had no gene match. Per germline, CDR1 WNHNN and CDR2 SYGVQD (reference sequence). The DNA of the CDR3 is TGCGCCAGCAGTGAGTCGACAGGGGAGGGCTATGGCTACACCTTC. Amino acid sequence: CASSESTGEGYGYTF.

Only one count was recorded for this clone. This sequence joins TRBV7-9 and TRBJ2-1; D is possibly TRBD1 (6 bases). This CDR3 spans 16 amino acids. CDR1 SEHNR and CDR2 FQNEAQ come from the germline V gene (reference sequence). Trimming stripped 1 base from V and 0 bases from J, with 10 bases between. The CDR3 loop is CASSLGGPSSYNEQFF. The CDR3 DNA reads as TGTGCCAGCAGCTTAGGGGGGCCCAGCTCCTACAATGAGCAGTTCTTC.

The chain combines TRBV30 with TRBJ2-1, with TRBD2 matching over 7 bases. This CDR3 is 14 amino acids long. Germline CDR1 reads GTSNPN; CDR2 reads SVGIG (reference sequence). J gave up 6 bases and V 3 bases, and 8 bases lay outside the gene matches. CDR3 protein: CAWRSGGSPNEQFF. In nucleotides, the CDR3 is TGTGCCTGGAGATCTGGCGGGAGCCCCAATGAGCAGTTCTTC.

This clone was observed once. The chain recombines TRBV5-4 with TRBJ2-7, with 8 bases identical to TRBD1. The CDR3 is 15 amino acids. Germline V CDR1 and CDR2: SGHNT, YYREEE (reference sequence). J lost 0 bases, V lost 2 bases, and 4 bases had no gene match. The CDR3 coding sequence is TGTGCCAGCAGCTTAGGACAGGGAAGCTCCTACGAGCAGTACTTC. It encodes CASSLGQGSSYEQYF.

The V and J genes are TRBV30 and TRBJ1-2; no firm D call. This CDR3 comprises 13 residues. CDR1 and CDR2 from the germline V gene are GTSNPN and SVGIG (reference sequence). Trimming removed 4 bases from V and 4 bases from J, with 13 bases in between. The CDR3 sequence is CAWTKREGYGYTF. DNA of the CDR3: TGTGCCTGGACGAAGCGGGAAGGCTATGGCTACACCTTC.